The 14 T cell receptor beta chains in this list originate from one sample, sequenced in a study of CD8+ T cells in alopecia areata. As the sequencing template, cDNA was produced by extracting RNA and reverse transcribing it. This table comes from immunoSEQ multiplex PCR, and its TCRdb copy is limited to in-frame clones, with some not included. The sample has about 180,000 clones; almost 65% are singletons. The material was CD4+ T cells sorted from blood, obtained at week 0. These receptors came from a human donor with alopecia areata.

This clone was recorded a few times. CDR3 region: CASSLIQGANEQFF. The CDR3 nucleotides read TGCGCCAGCAGCTTGATCCAGGGCGCCAATGAGCAGTTCTTC. The chain joins TRBV5-1 to TRBJ2-1, with D possibly being TRBD1 (5 bases). This CDR3 has 14 residues. Germline V gives CDR1 SGHRS, CDR2 YFSETQ. The ends were cut back, 1 base at V and 6 bases at J, with 11 bases in the middle.

The genes are TRBV6-6 and TRBJ2-4, with unresolved D. Trimming pared 6 bases from V and 6 bases from J, leaving 9 bases between. CDR1 is MNHNY and CDR2 is SVGAGI in the germline V gene (reference sequence). This CDR3 region has 12 residues. CDR3 DNA: TGTGCCAGCAGCTATTTAATAAACATTCAGTACTTC. As protein: CASSYLINIQYF.

CDR3: CASRTPGQLETQYF. The CDR3 nucleotides read TGTGCCAGCAGAACACCGGGACAGTTGGAGACCCAGTACTTC. The chain employs TRBV6-6 and TRBJ2-5; TRBD1 matches 7 bases. The CDR3 covers 14 residues. V gave up 6 bases and J gave up 5 bases; unmatched junction bases: 9. The germline V gene encodes CDR1 MNHNY and CDR2 SVGAGI (reference sequence).

The chain has TRBV11-3 and TRBJ1-1, with unresolved D. In germline, CDR1 is SGHNT, CDR2 YENEEA. Trimming pared 5 bases from V and 1 base from J, leaving 8 bases between. The length of the CDR3 is 13 residues. CDR3 bases: TGTGCCAGCAGCCCTAAACAGAACACTGAAGCTTTCTTT. This codes for CASSPKQNTEAFF.

The V and J genes are TRBV7-3 and TRBJ2-5, with 12 bases fitting TRBD2. The germline gives CDR1 SGHTA, CDR2 FQGTGA. The CDR3 consists of 15 residues. Trimming cost V 5 bases and J 4 bases; bases outside gene matches: 5. The CDR3 reads CASSVRGLAGETQYF. In DNA form, the CDR3 reads TGTGCCAGCAGCGTCAGGGGACTAGCGGGAGAGACCCAGTACTTC.

The gene calls are TRBV20-1 and TRBJ2-7; maybe TRBD1 (6 bases). Germline V gene lookup returns CDR1 DFQATT and CDR2 SNEGSKA (reference sequence). This CDR3 is 11 amino acids long. The V and J ends lost 6 bases and 4 bases respectively, with 10 bases between them. DNA of the CDR3: TGCAGTGCAATACAGGGTTACGAGCAGTACTTC. Amino acids: CSAIQGYEQYF.

The V and J genes are TRBV27 and TRBJ1-2; D might be TRBD1 (5 bases). CDR3 length: 19 amino acids. Germline V gene data show CDR1 as MNHEY and CDR2 as SMNVEV (reference sequence). The V and J ends lost 6 bases and 2 bases respectively, with 28 bases between them. The CDR3 DNA follows: TGTGCCAGCAGACAATCTACTCCATCAGACAGAAGCTCCAACTATGGCTACACCTTC. Translated: CASRQSTPSDRSSNYGYTF.

The genes are TRBV7-2 and TRBJ2-7, with D possibly TRBD1 on 6 matching bases. Germline CDR1 is SGHTA and CDR2 is FQGNSA. The CDR3 spans 14 residues. The V and J ends lost 3 bases and 3 bases respectively, with 12 bases between them. Written as DNA, the CDR3 is TGTGCCAGCAGCTTCCGGGACACCAACTACGAGCAGTACTTC. Its translation is CASSFRDTNYEQYF.

This clone was detected once. The chain recombines TRBV29-1 with TRBJ1-1; no reliable D call. The germline gives CDR1 SQVTM, CDR2 ANQGSEA. V lost 7 bases and J lost 5, with 17 bases in between. This CDR3 region has 13 residues. The CDR3 sequence: CSGQSDRGTEAFF. The CDR3 coding sequence is TGCAGCGGGCAGAGTGACCGCGGGACTGAAGCTTTCTTT.

The chain recombines TRBV20-1 with TRBJ2-3; D uncertain. The CDR3 contains 11 residues. The germline V and J ends were trimmed by 4 bases and 3 bases, with 5 bases remaining between them. CDR1 is DFQATT and CDR2 is SNEGSKA in the germline V gene (reference sequence). CDR3 protein: CSATDTDTQYF. The CDR3 region has the DNA TGCAGTGCTACAGATACAGATACGCAGTATTTT.

The chain recombines TRBV6-1 with TRBJ2-5; tentative D call: TRBD1 (5 bases). The CDR3 totals 13 residues. The V and J ends lost 6 bases and 2 bases respectively, with 10 bases between them. Germline V gene data show CDR1 as MNHNS and CDR2 as SASEGT. CDR3 coding DNA: TGTGCCAGCAGCAGGGTTTTACAAGAGACCCAGTACTTC. Translation gives CASSRVLQETQYF.

The chain joins TRBV30 to TRBJ1-6; D ambiguous. Germline lookup yields CDR1 GTSNPN and CDR2 SVGIG (reference sequence). The CDR3 sequence is 14 residues long. The V end lost 6 bases, the J end lost 5 bases, and 14 bases lay between the germline ends. This CDR3 reads CACRQFVDNSPLHF. The CDR3 DNA follows: TGTGCCTGTCGACAATTCGTCGATAATTCACCCCTCCACTTT.

This chain uses TRBV29-1 with TRBJ2-7; tentatively, D is TRBD1 or TRBD2 (5 bases each). V was pared by 5 bases and J by 0 bases, with 17 bases between. This CDR3 is built from 15 residues. Germline V CDR1 and CDR2: SQVTM, ANQGSEA. CDR3 sequence reads: CSVYPTGTDSYEQYF. The DNA for the CDR3 is TGCAGCGTTTATCCTACCGGGACGGACTCCTACGAGCAGTACTTC.

The genes are TRBV27 and TRBJ1-2, with D possibly matching TRBD1 (6 bases). V was clipped by 8 bases and J by 4 bases, with 26 bases between them. The germline V gene has CDR1 MNHEY and CDR2 SMNVEV (reference sequence). The CDR3 has 17 amino acids. The CDR3: CASSDRSRLMFGYGYTF. For the CDR3, the DNA is TGTGCCAGCTCCGACAGGAGCCGACTGATGTTCGGCTATGGCTACACCTTC.